Listed below are T cell receptor beta chains from one sample, sequenced in a study of type 1 regulatory T cells. TCRdb analysed the reads with MiXCR anew, one entry per CDR3 protein. The repertoire holds some 89,000 distinct CDR3 sequences, with about a third as singletons. The sample was CD4+ T cells, either the whole sample or a sorted fraction (not recorded which). The source of these receptors is a human donor in good health. The CDR3 runs from the conserved cysteine through the conserved F or W. D genes are given only for firm matches. Expanded clones get a size class; other rows say once, few or many, or leave the size out.

J: TRBJ2-1
V: TRBV20-1
size: .
D: .
length: 15
DNA: TGCAGTGCTGCAGGGTCCCTAACTGGCCACAATGAGCAGTTCTTC
CDR3: CSAAGSLTGHNEQFF

J: TRBJ2-5
V: TRBV10-3
size: few
D: .
length: 12
DNA: TGTGCCATCGGGTCAGAAGTTGAGACCCAGTACTTC
CDR3: CAIGSEVETQYF

J: TRBJ2-5
V: TRBV11-1
size: .
D: .
length: 16
DNA: TGTGCCAGCAGCTTCAGAGCGACCATGCACGGGGAGACCCAGTACTTC
CDR3: CASSFRATMHGETQYF

J: TRBJ2-3
V: TRBV5-6
size: few
D: .
length: 14
DNA: TGTGCCAGCAGCTTGGCCCCGTGGACAGATACGCAGTATTTT
CDR3: CASSLAPWTDTQYF

J: TRBJ2-1
V: TRBV7-2
size: few
D: TRBD2
length: 15
DNA: TGTGCCAGCAGCGCCCTCGGGGGAGGGTACAATGAGCAGTTCTTC
CDR3: CASSALGGGYNEQFF

J: TRBJ2-5
V: TRBV12-3/TRBV12-4
size: .
D: TRBD2
length: 14
DNA: TGTGCCAGCAGCACTAGCGGGAGTATGCAGACCCAGTACTTC
CDR3: CASSTSGSMQTQYF

J: TRBJ2-7
V: TRBV7-2
size: few
D: .
length: 13
DNA: TGTGCCAGCAGCTTGACACGGGCCTACGAGCAGTACTTC
CDR3: CASSLTRAYEQYF

J: TRBJ2-5
V: TRBV3-1
size: few
D: TRBD2
length: 16
DNA: TGTGCCAGCAGCCCTCCTGGGGGGGGTTCGGAAGAGACCCAGTACTTC
CDR3: CASSPPGGGSEETQYF

J: TRBJ2-2
V: TRBV7-3
size: few
D: .
length: 13
DNA: TGTGCCAGCAGCCCTGACAACACCGGGGAGCTGTTTTTT
CDR3: CASSPDNTGELFF

J: TRBJ1-1
V: TRBV20-1
size: .
D: .
length: 12
DNA: TGCAGTGCTAGGCCCTCACAGGGAGGAGCTTTCTTT
CDR3: CSARPSQGGAFF

J: TRBJ2-1
V: TRBV7-3
size: .
D: TRBD2
length: 16
DNA: TGTGCCAGCAGCCCCTCGGGGGGAGGGCTCGTGAGGGAGCAGTTCTTC
CDR3: CASSPSGGGLVREQFF

J: TRBJ2-3
V: TRBV20-1
size: few
D: .
length: 11
DNA: TGCAGTGGTACGGCCCATAATACGCAGTATTTT
CDR3: CSGTAHNTQYF

J: TRBJ2-7
V: TRBV12-3/TRBV12-4
size: .
D: .
length: 15
DNA: TGTGCCAGCAGTTTCTCACTAGTCGGGGCCTACGAGCAGTACTTC
CDR3: CASSFSLVGAYEQYF

J: TRBJ1-5
V: TRBV20-1
size: .
D: TRBD1
length: 14
DNA: TGCAGTGCCATGGGACAGGTGGGTCGGGGGACCCAGCATTTT
CDR3: CSAMGQVGRGTQHF

J: TRBJ1-5
V: TRBV20-1
size: .
D: .
length: 16
DNA: TGCAGTGCTAGAGGGTGGGCCGGCCAGCGGTATCAGCCCCAGCATTTT
CDR3: CSARGWAGQRYQPQHF

J: TRBJ2-3
V: TRBV6-6
size: .
D: TRBD2
length: 15
DNA: TGTGCCAGCAAGAGGGGACTAGCGGGAGTGAATACGCAGTATTTT
CDR3: CASKRGLAGVNTQYF

J: TRBJ2-2
V: TRBV5-4
size: .
D: .
length: 17
DNA: TGTGCCAGCAGCTTTGGGGGGGGACATAGGAACACCGGGGAGCTGTTTTTT
CDR3: CASSFGGGHRNTGELFF

J: TRBJ2-3
V: TRBV7-8
size: .
D: .
length: 17
DNA: TGTGCCAGCAGCTTAAACCCGCACACAAGGTTCGCGGATACGCAGTATTTT
CDR3: CASSLNPHTRFADTQYF

J: TRBJ1-1
V: TRBV20-1
size: .
D: .
length: 15
DNA: TGCAGTGCTACGGGGGGGCGAAAGGTTAACACTGAAGCTTTCTTT
CDR3: CSATGGRKVNTEAFF

J: TRBJ2-7
V: TRBV19
size: .
D: .
length: 11
DNA: TGTGCAAGTAGGGAAGAAGACGAGCAGTACTTC
CDR3: CASREEDEQYF

J: TRBJ2-7
V: TRBV15
size: .
D: TRBD2
length: 16
DNA: TGTGCCACCAGCCGGGGGGGAGGTGGTAGCTCCTACGAGCAGTACTTC
CDR3: CATSRGGGGSSYEQYF

J: TRBJ2-7
V: TRBV6-2/TRBV6-3
size: few
D: .
length: 13
DNA: TGTGCCAGCAGCCGACAGACGCGCTACGAGCAGTACTTC
CDR3: CASSRQTRYEQYF

J: TRBJ2-3
V: TRBV7-2
size: .
D: TRBD2
length: 19
DNA: TGTGCCAGCAGCTTAGGTGTACCTAGCGGGAGGGGCCGGGCAGATACGCAGTATTTT
CDR3: CASSLGVPSGRGRADTQYF